The clone carrying this T cell receptor beta chain was observed once. Assay used: immunoSEQ multiplex PCR; TCRdb lists only in-frame clones, some missing. The sample includes fewer than 40,000 clones, 87% seen only once; the top ten take about 20%. The sample comes from a study of OX40 agonist ivuxolimab in advanced cancers. Study information: Administration of intravenous ivuxolimab to patients occurred every 2 weeks at 0.01 to 10 mg/kg. Patients treated during dose escalation were battling hepatocellular carcinoma, melanoma, renal cell or head and neck cancer. Aged roughly 23 to 90 with a mean of about 60 years, they were approximately 79% male.

This specimen consisted of CD4+ or CD8+ T cells sorted from blood, obtained in a trial of the OX40 agonist ivuxolimab. The TCR comes from an adult with an advanced solid tumor such as melanoma, head and neck, liver or kidney cancer.

CDR3 bases: TGTGCCAGCAGCTTTGGGCCTCCTCGAGCCACAGATACGCAGTATTTT. Its protein product is CASSFGPPRATDTQYF. V gene TRBV13 combines with J gene TRBJ2-3, with D unresolved. CDR3 length equals 16 residues. Per the germline V gene, CDR1 is PRHDT and CDR2 is FYEKMQ (reference sequence). Trimming removed 3 bases from V and 2 bases from J, with 15 bases in between.